These T cell receptor beta chains were read from a single sample in a study of cytomegalovirus exposure and HLA in healthy donors. Generated by immunoSEQ multiplex PCR, the TCRdb table keeps only in-frame clones and is missing some. The data show approximately 90,000 clones, with 7.6% seen just once and under 3% held by the top ten. The specimen sequenced was PBMCs. The source is a man aged 50-60 years in good health and CMV-seronegative. CDR3s include the opening cysteine and the closing phenylalanine or tryptophan. The D gene is left open where the match is weak. Some rows mark clone size as missing; the rest say once, few, many or name a class of expanded clone.

TRBV4-3	few	16	-	TRBJ2-3	CASSHSPGSSTDTQYF	TGCGCCAGCAGCCACTCGCCCGGGTCTAGCACAGATACGCAGTATTTT
TRBV28	-	14	-	TRBJ2-7	CASSLGRDSYEQYF	TGTGCCAGCAGTTTGGGCAGGGACTCCTACGAGCAGTACTTC
TRBV9	-	16	TRBD1	TRBJ2-7	CASSVGTGQPTYEQYF	TGTGCCAGCAGCGTAGGGACAGGGCAGCCCACCTACGAGCAGTACTTC
TRBV19	few	16	TRBD2	TRBJ2-3	CASSISAGGSTGTQYF	TGTGCCAGTAGTATTTCGGCGGGGGGGTCAACTGGTACGCAGTATTTT
TRBV5-1	-	14	TRBD1	TRBJ2-7	CASSYGTESYEQYF	TGCGCCAGCAGCTACGGGACAGAGTCCTACGAGCAGTACTTC
TRBV6-5	few	14	-	TRBJ2-7	CASSPRPQQGEQYF	TGTGCCAGCAGTCCCAGGCCCCAGCAGGGCGAGCAGTACTTC
TRBV28	-	16	-	TRBJ2-3	CASSLGYRVSTDTQYF	TGTGCCAGCAGTTTGGGCTACAGGGTAAGCACAGATACGCAGTATTTT
TRBV4-3	few	17	-	TRBJ2-1	CASSQDPPGDSYNEQFF	TGCGCCAGCAGCCAAGATCCCCCAGGGGATTCCTACAATGAGCAGTTCTTC
TRBV28	few	12	-	TRBJ2-7	CASSSQGGEQYF	TGTGCCAGCAGTTCCCAGGGGGGCGAGCAGTACTTC
TRBV27	-	15	TRBD1	TRBJ1-5	CASSLSTGTGFPQHF	TGTGCCAGCAGTTTATCCACCGGGACAGGGTTCCCCCAGCATTTT
TRBV20-1	-	10	TRBD1	TRBJ1-1	CSARDRVPFF	TGCAGTGCTCGGGACAGGGTTCCTTTCTTT
TRBV6-5	-	15	-	TRBJ2-1	CASSSRRGSYNEQFF	TGTGCCAGCAGTTCCAGAAGGGGCTCCTACAATGAGCAGTTCTTC
TRBV21-1	few	19	-	TRBJ1-5	CASSKNAGTGAFGNQPQHF	TGTGCCAGCAGCAAAAATGCCGGGACAGGGGCGTTTGGCAATCAGCCCCAGCATTTT
TRBV5-1	-	15	-	TRBJ1-1	CASSLDGREGGEAFF	TGCGCCAGCAGCTTGGATGGCAGGGAAGGGGGTGAAGCTTTCTTT
TRBV4-2	few	14	-	TRBJ2-1	CASSQEEGPNEQFF	TGTGCCAGCAGCCAAGAGGAGGGACCCAATGAGCAGTTCTTC
TRBV7-9	few	17	-	TRBJ2-3	CASSLAPGRLLGDPQYF	TGTGCCAGCAGCTTAGCGCCTGGTAGGCTATTGGGCGATCCGCAGTATTTT
TRBV5-4	few	16	-	TRBJ2-1	CASSPIVSGDYNEQFF	TGTGCCAGCAGCCCCATTGTGTCGGGGGACTACAATGAGCAGTTCTTC
TRBV5-1	-	17	TRBD1	TRBJ2-2	CASSVLQGQTNTGELFF	TGCGCCAGCAGCGTATTACAGGGGCAGACGAACACCGGGGAGCTGTTTTTT
TRBV15	-	16	TRBD1	TRBJ1-4	CATSRDRTGYNEKLFF	TGTGCCACCAGCAGAGATAGGACAGGGTATAATGAAAAACTGTTTTTT
TRBV18	few	17	TRBD1	TRBJ1-3	CASSPWTGGRSGNTIYF	TGTGCCAGCTCACCGTGGACAGGGGGGCGTTCTGGAAACACCATATATTTT
TRBV2	few	18	TRBD2	TRBJ2-1	CASSSGTSGRARYNEQFF	TGTGCCAGCAGTTCCGGGACTAGCGGGAGGGCAAGGTACAATGAGCAGTTCTTC
TRBV5-4	-	16	-	TRBJ1-6	CASSLGGGADNSPLHF	TGTGCCAGCAGCTTGGGCGGGGGCGCGGATAATTCACCCCTCCACTTT
TRBV7-9	-	17	TRBD1	TRBJ2-6	CASSAGQGVSGANVLTF	TGTGCCAGTTCGGCGGGACAGGGGGTCTCTGGGGCCAACGTCCTGACTTTC
TRBV29-1	-	10	-	TRBJ1-1	CSVSNTEAFF	TGCAGCGTCTCGAACACTGAAGCTTTCTTT
TRBV15	-	17	-	TRBJ2-1	CATSRGEGRSSYNEQFF	TGTGCCACCAGCAGAGGGGAAGGGAGGAGCTCCTACAATGAGCAGTTCTTC
TRBV27	-	13	-	TRBJ1-2	CASSSAGYHGYTF	TGTGCCAGCAGTTCAGCAGGCTACCATGGCTACACCTTC
TRBV6-4	-	15	TRBD2	TRBJ2-3	CASSDGPAGGDTQYF	TGTGCCAGCAGTGACGGTCCAGCGGGGGGAGATACGCAGTATTTT
TRBV5-1	few	14	-	TRBJ1-2	CASSQDTSNYGYTF	TGCGCCAGCAGCCAGGACACCTCTAACTATGGCTACACCTTC
TRBV11-1	-	15	TRBD2	TRBJ2-7	CASSLDAGGDYEQYF	TGTGCCAGCAGCTTAGACGCGGGGGGGGACTACGAGCAGTACTTC
TRBV5-6	-	15	TRBD1	TRBJ1-1	CASKGDRALNTEAFF	TGTGCCAGCAAAGGGGACAGAGCCCTGAACACTGAAGCTTTCTTT